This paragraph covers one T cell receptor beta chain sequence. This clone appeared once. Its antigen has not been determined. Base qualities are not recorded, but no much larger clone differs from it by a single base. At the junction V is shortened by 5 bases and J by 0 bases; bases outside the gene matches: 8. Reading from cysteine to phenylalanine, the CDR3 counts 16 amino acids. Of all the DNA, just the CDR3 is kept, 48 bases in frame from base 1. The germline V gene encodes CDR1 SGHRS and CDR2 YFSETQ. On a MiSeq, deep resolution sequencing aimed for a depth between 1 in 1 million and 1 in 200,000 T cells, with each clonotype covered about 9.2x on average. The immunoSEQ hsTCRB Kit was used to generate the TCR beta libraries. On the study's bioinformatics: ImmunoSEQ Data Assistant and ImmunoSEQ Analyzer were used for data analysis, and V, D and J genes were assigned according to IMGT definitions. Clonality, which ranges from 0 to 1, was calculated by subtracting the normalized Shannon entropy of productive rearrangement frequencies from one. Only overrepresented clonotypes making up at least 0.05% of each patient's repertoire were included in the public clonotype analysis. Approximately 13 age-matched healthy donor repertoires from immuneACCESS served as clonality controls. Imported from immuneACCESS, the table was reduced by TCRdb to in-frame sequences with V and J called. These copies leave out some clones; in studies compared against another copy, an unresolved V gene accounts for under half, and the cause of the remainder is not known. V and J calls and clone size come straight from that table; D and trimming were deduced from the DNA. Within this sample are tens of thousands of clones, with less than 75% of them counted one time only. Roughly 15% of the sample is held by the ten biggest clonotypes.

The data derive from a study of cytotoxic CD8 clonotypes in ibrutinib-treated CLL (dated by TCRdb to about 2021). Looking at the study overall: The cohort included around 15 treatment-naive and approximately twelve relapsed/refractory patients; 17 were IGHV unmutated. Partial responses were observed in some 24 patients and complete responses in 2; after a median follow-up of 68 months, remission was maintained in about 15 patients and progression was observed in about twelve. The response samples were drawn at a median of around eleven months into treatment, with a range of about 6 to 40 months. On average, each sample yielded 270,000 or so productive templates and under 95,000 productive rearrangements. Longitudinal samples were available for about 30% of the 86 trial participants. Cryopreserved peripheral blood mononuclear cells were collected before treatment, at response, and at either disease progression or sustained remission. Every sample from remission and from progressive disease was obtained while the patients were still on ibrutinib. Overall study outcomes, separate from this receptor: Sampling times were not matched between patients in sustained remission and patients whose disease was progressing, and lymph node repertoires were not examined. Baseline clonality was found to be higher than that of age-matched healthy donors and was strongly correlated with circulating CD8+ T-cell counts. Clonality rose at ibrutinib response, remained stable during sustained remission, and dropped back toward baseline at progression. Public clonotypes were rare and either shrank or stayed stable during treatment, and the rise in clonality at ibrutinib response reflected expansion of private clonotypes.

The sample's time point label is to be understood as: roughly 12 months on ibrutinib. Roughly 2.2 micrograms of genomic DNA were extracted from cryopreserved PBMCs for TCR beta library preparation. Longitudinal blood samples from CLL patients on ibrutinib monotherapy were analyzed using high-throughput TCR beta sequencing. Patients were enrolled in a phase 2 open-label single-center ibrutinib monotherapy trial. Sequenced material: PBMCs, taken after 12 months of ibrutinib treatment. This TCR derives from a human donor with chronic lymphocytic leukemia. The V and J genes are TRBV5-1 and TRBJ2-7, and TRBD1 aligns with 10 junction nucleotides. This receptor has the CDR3 CASRWGQGIPSYEQYF. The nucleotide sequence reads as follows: TGCGCCAGCAGATGGGGACAGGGGATTCCCTCCTACGAGCAGTACTTC.